Here is one T cell receptor (beta chain) with its context. There is no known antigen for this receptor. Within one base of it there is no much larger clone, and no base qualities were kept. T-cell subsets were not sorted, so the analysis was performed on bulk bone marrow. Bone marrow from some 11 myelodysplastic syndrome patients was immunosequenced for TCR beta CDR3 regions before and after hypomethylating agent therapy. For longitudinal repertoire tracking, a baseline bone marrow plus two to three bone marrows at different post-treatment timepoints were contributed by each patient. Whole bone marrow served as the source for genomic DNA extraction, with DNA quality checked using TapeStation, NanoDrop OneC and PicoGreen assays. This sample was included in a study of hypomethylating agent response in myelodysplastic syndrome (dated by TCRdb to about 2021). Regarding the research as a whole: Patients were treated with the hypomethylating agents azacitidine (8 of 11) or decitabine (3 of 11). A mean patient age of around 70 +/- 6 years was recorded, and a diploid cytogenetic profile was observed most commonly. The cohort was composed of ten or so male and a couple of female myelodysplastic syndrome patients. About five patients did not respond, whereas about 6 responded with either complete response or hematologic improvement. Complete response or hematologic improvement counted as response, and patients meeting neither criterion were classed as non-responders. The mutation found most frequently was TET2, which appeared in about 45% of the 11 patients. Findings and caveats that apply to the study as a whole: Because the healthy control donors and the MDS patients were not matched by age, the comparison between MDS and healthy samples could have been affected. Only approximately ten patients were analyzed, so the cohort was small. Novel clonotypes emerged more often in responders, while non-responders showed more contracted clonotypes after treatment. Possible recognition of novel MDS antigens by the shared GLIPH2 clusters was not confirmed, and experimental validation of that possible recognition is needed. Richness, rarefaction diversity and clonality did not change significantly after hypomethylating agent treatment, across all patients or within response groups.

Receptors were amplified or captured by the immunoSEQ multiplex PCR assay. Survey resolution was applied, with two replicates of around 200 ng each being run for a total of approximately 400 ng of DNA per sample. Using multiplex PCR primers aimed at V and J genes, the hsTCRB kit picked up rearranged TCRB sequences in genomic DNA. To amplify the CDR3 region, the first PCR ran for 30 to 40 cycles with the QIAGEN Multiplex PCR Kit. A roughly 8-cycle second PCR added sample barcodes and Illumina adapters to each replicate. Quantification of the pooled libraries was done with a QuantStudio 6 and the KAPA library quantification kit. About 15 pM of pooled libraries was sequenced on an Illumina MiSeq using 156-cycle single-end reads plus a 15-cycle index read. On the study's bioinformatics: Of more than 150,000 unique clonotypes, less than 2% were flagged by VDJdb annotation as previously reported viral-epitope-specific clonotypes. Raw reads were processed by the immunoSEQ Data Assistant and immunoSEQ Analyzer into normalized, annotated TCRB repertoires. Clonotype analysis used the immunarch R package version 0.6.5 and BioAnalyzer. Before richness was estimated, every repertoire was downsampled to match the clone count of the smallest repertoire. Fisher's exact tests classified clonotypes as expanded, contracted or novel, with novel meaning zero frequency before treatment. Significantly changed CDR3 beta sequences were clustered with GLIPH2 using simulation_depth=1000 and kmer_min_depth=3, and CDR3s shorter than five residues were excluded. Drawn from immuneACCESS, this table holds only the in-frame rearrangements with V and J called that TCRdb kept. Clones are partly lost; checked studies trace under half to an unresolved V gene and leave the rest unexplained. V and J calls and clone size follow that table, whereas D and trimming were derived from the DNA. Across this sample there are about 5,700 clones, with approximately 87% seen only once. The leading ten clones occupy more than 9% of the sample.

The sample was bone marrow, taken before or after starting hypomethylating agent treatment for myelodysplastic syndrome (not recorded which). The origin of this receptor is a human donor with myelodysplastic syndrome.

In nucleotide form, the sequence is TGTGCCAGCAGCTTCGAAGCGCCGTGGGAGCAGTACTTC. Protein translation: CASSFEAPWEQYF. The V gene is TRBV11-2 and the J gene is TRBJ2-7, with the D gene uncertain. CDR1 SGHAT and CDR2 FQNNGV were looked up in the germline V gene. V and J are truncated by 3 bases and 7 bases respectively, leaving an intervening sequence of 13 bases. The CDR3 sequence holds 13 residues, the cysteine and phenylalanine included. The kept DNA is CDR3 alone, 39 bases in frame from the first base.